This T cell receptor beta chain originates from a study of identical twins. Using its own MiXCR run on the 5' RACE reads, TCRdb lists one record per CDR3 protein. In the table there are some 500,000 distinct CDR3 sequences, 22% of which are singletons. V gave up 6 bases and J gave up 10 bases; unmatched junction bases: 15. This CDR3 region has 16 residues. Germline CDR1 MNHEY, CDR2 SMNVEV (reference sequence). This sample also belongs to another study, concerning T cells expressing NK-cell markers.

Sequenced input: CD4+ T cells sorted from blood. This sequence originates from a woman younger than 35 in good health. The chain joins TRBV27 to TRBJ1-6, with 7 bases identical to TRBD1. In DNA form, the CDR3 reads TGTGCCAGCAGGCGCCGACAGGGCGCGACTGCCTCACCCCTCCACTTT. Translation gives CASRRRQGATASPLHF.